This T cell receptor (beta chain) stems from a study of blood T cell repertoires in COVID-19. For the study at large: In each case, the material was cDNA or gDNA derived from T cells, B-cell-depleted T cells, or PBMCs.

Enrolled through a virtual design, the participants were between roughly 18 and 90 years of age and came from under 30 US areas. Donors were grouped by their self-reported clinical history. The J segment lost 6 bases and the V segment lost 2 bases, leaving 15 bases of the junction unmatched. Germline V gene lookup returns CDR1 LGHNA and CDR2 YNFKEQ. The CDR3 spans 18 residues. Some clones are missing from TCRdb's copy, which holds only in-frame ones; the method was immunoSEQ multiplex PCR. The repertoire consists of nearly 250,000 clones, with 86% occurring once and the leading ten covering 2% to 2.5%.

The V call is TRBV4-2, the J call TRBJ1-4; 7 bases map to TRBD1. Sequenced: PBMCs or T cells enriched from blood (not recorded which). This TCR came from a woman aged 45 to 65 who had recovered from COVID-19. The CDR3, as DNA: TGTGCCAGCAGCCAAACCCTGGGAGCGACAGGGCTTTATGAAAAACTGTTTTTT. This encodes CASSQTLGATGLYEKLFF.